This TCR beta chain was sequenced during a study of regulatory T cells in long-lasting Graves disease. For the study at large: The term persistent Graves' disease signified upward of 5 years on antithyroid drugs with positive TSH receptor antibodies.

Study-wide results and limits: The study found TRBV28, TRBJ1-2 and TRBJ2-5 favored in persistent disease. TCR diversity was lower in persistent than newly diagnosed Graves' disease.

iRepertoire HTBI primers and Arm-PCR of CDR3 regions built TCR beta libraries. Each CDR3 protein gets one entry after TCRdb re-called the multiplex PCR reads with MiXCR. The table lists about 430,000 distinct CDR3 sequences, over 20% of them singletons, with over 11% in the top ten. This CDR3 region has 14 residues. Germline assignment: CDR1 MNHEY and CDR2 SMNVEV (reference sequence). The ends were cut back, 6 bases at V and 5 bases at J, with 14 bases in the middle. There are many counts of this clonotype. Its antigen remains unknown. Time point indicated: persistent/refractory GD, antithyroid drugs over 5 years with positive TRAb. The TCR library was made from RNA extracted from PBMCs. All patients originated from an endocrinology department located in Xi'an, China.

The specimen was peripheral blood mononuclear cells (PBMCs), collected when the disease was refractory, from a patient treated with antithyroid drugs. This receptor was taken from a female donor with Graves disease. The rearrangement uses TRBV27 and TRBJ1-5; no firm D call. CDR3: CASRPTWGDQPQHF. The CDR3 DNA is TGTGCCAGCAGGCCCACTTGGGGAGATCAGCCCCAGCATTTT.